A single sample gave rise to the 14 T cell receptor beta chains below, sequenced in a study of breast tumors, draining lymph nodes, adjacent tissues. Samples came from axillary lymph nodes draining the breast cancer. TCRdb reprocessed the multiplex PCR reads with MiXCR, giving one entry per CDR3 protein. The sample carries some 120,000 distinct CDR3 sequences, approximately 20% recorded once. The sequenced sample consisted of axillary lymph node tissue. Receptors originate from a female donor with breast cancer. Some clones in this sample may be carry-over from other donors' samples.

The table lists this clonotype with a few counts. The V gene is TRBV28, the J gene TRBJ1-2; no firm D call. CDR1 is MDHEN and CDR2 is SYDVKM in the germline V gene. V was pared by 2 bases and J by 6 bases, with 7 bases between. This CDR3 has 12 residues. DNA of the CDR3: TGTGCCAGCAGTTTAGTCCCCAATGGCTACACCTTC. Translation: CASSLVPNGYTF.

This clonotype came up many times. The V and J genes are TRBV20-1 and TRBJ2-3, with 12 bases fitting TRBD2. The CDR3 is 13 residues long. V lost 6 bases, J lost 14 bases, and 12 bases stayed unmatched. The V gene's germline CDR1 is DFQATT and CDR2 SNEGSKA (reference sequence). The DNA of the CDR3 is TGCAGTGCCAGGAGGACTAGCGGGGATTGGGGGTATTTT. It is translated as CSARRTSGDWGYF.

Many counts were recorded for this clonotype. The chain employs TRBV6-5 and TRBJ1-5; D possibly corresponds to TRBD1 (5 bases). V gave up 5 bases and J gave up 5 bases, with 10 bases separating them. CDR3 length: 13 residues. Germline lookup yields CDR1 MNHEY and CDR2 SVGAGI. CDR3 bases: TGTGCCAGCAGTCGGACACAACATCAGCCCCAGCATTTT. It encodes CASSRTQHQPQHF.

This chain links TRBV5-6 with TRBJ2-1, with a possible D match to TRBD2 (7 bases). Germline lookup yields CDR1 SGHDT and CDR2 YYEEEE. The ends were cut back, 3 bases at V and 1 base at J, with 17 bases in the middle. The CDR3 has 17 amino acids. Here the CDR3 reads CASSSESGGISYNEQFF. CDR3 nucleotide sequence: TGTGCCAGCAGCTCCGAATCGGGGGGCATATCCTACAATGAGCAGTTCTTC. Supplemented by reference TRBV5-6 and TRBJ2-1, the full variable domain reads DAGVTQSPTHLIKTRGQQVTLRCSPKSGHDTVSWYQQALGQGPQFIFQYYEEEERQRGNFPDRFSGHQFPNYSSELNVNALLLGDSALYLCASSSESGGISYNEQFFGPGTRLTVL.

Of note for this clonotype: A much larger clone lies a single base off, so this may be a read error. The rearrangement links TRBV7-9 to TRBJ1-4; tentatively, D is TRBD1 (5 bases). The CDR3 spans 16 residues. Germline-derived CDR1 and CDR2 are SEHNR and FQNEAQ (reference sequence). The CDR3 DNA reads TGTGCCAGCAGCCCCCGGGGGGATCAAACTAATGAAGAACTGTTTTTT. This sequence encodes CASSPRGDQTNEELFF.

Details on this clonotype: Given a much more abundant clone one base away, this may be a read error. The rearrangement links TRBV20-1 to TRBJ2-2; possibly TRBD2 for D (6 bases). Looked up from germline, CDR1 is DFQATT and CDR2 is SNEGSKA (reference sequence). This CDR3 has 14 amino acids. V lost 4 bases and J 3 bases, leaving 12 bases between the germline ends. The CDR3 region has the DNA TGCAGTGCTATGGGAGGTACGGACACCGGGGAGCTGTTTTTT. This encodes CSAMGGTDTGELFF.

The gene calls are TRBV6-5 and TRBJ2-3, with D perhaps TRBD2 (6 bases). Looked up from germline, CDR1 is MNHEY and CDR2 is SVGAGI. This CDR3 has 16 residues. Trimming took off 2 bases at V and 0 bases at J, with 12 bases between the two ends. CDR3 DNA sequence: TGTGCCAGCAGTTACGGTAGCGGCACTAGCACAGATACGCAGTATTTT. It encodes CASSYGSGTSTDTQYF.

At least ten counts were recorded for this clonotype. The chain has TRBV20-1 and TRBJ1-2, with TRBD1 as a possible D gene (5 bases). The CDR3 sequence is 13 residues long. The V and J ends lost 0 bases and 3 bases respectively, with 8 bases between them. Germline V CDR1 and CDR2: DFQATT, SNEGSKA (reference sequence). DNA of the CDR3: TGCAGTGCTAGAGATGGGACCGACTATGGCTACACCTTC. Translation: CSARDGTDYGYTF.

As regards this clonotype: This may be a read error: a much more frequent sequence differs by one nucleotide. V and J are TRBV7-9 and TRBJ2-2; 8 positions match TRBD2. The germline V gene has CDR1 SEHNR and CDR2 FQNEAQ (reference sequence). V lost 4 bases and J lost 4; bases outside the gene matches: 5. The CDR3 spans 15 residues. The CDR3 nucleotides read TGTGCCAGCAGCTGCGGGGGGCTGAGCACCGGGGAGCTGTTTTTT. Its protein product is CASSCGGLSTGELFF. The full variable domain, its missing parts supplied by reference TRBV7-9 and TRBJ2-2, is DTGVSQNPRHKITKRGQNVTFRCDPISEHNRLYWYRQTLGQGPEFLTYFQNEAQLEKSRLLSDRFSAERPKGSFSTLEIQRTEQGDSAMYLCASSCGGLSTGELFFGEGSRLTVL.

This clonotype was counted many times. This chain connects TRBV29-1 to TRBJ2-7, with D perhaps given as TRBD1 or TRBD2 (5 bases each). Germline V gene lookup returns CDR1 SQVTM and CDR2 ANQGSEA. Trimming pared 4 bases from V and 0 bases from J, leaving 10 bases between. The CDR3 covers 13 residues. CDR3 nucleotides: TGCAGCGTTGGGGACCGACGCTCCTACGAGCAGTACTTC. Protein: CSVGDRRSYEQYF.

This clonotype was recorded at least ten times. V and J are TRBV7-9 and TRBJ2-1, with a possible D match to TRBD2 (6 bases). The germline gives CDR1 SEHNR, CDR2 FQNEAQ (reference sequence). Trimming took 6 bases from V and 9 from J, leaving 15 bases between them. This CDR3 spans 13 amino acids. The CDR3 DNA sequence: TGTGCCAGCAGTGCTTATGGGGGAGGTGAGCAGTTCTTC. This translates into CASSAYGGGEQFF.

Ten or more counts support this clonotype. The rearrangement joins TRBV2 to TRBJ1-5; the match to TRBD1 covers 7 bases. The CDR3 runs to 15 residues. Germline assignment: CDR1 SNHLY and CDR2 FYNNEI. Trimming removed 5 bases from V and 7 bases from J; junction bases left unmatched: 11. The CDR3 DNA follows: TGTGCCAGCAGTAGACGACAGGGAGTTGGACAGCCCCAGCATTTT. This gives the protein CASSRRQGVGQPQHF.

This chain uses TRBV5-5 with TRBJ2-5; 9 positions match TRBD1. CDR1 SGHKS and CDR2 YYEKEE come from the germline V gene (reference sequence). Unmatched junction bases numbered 13, after V lost 5 bases and J lost 5 bases. There are 16 residues in the CDR3. This chain's CDR3 is CASRKPGQGARETQYF. The CDR3 DNA reads as TGTGCCAGCAGGAAACCGGGACAGGGAGCTAGGGAGACCCAGTACTTC.

This clonotype was observed at least ten times. The chain uses TRBV29-1 and TRBJ2-3; a possible D gene is TRBD2 (5 bases). The CDR3 contains 15 residues. The V and J ends lost 7 bases and 2 bases respectively, with 19 bases between them. CDR1 SQVTM and CDR2 ANQGSEA come from the germline V gene. CDR3 amino acids: CSDRTRTSYTDTQYF. The CDR3 bases are TGCAGCGATCGAACTAGAACTTCCTACACAGATACGCAGTATTTT.